These 9 T cell receptor beta chains were all obtained from the same sample, sequenced in a study of blood T cell repertoires in COVID-19. The method was immunoSEQ multiplex PCR; TCRdb's version includes in-frame clones alone and lacks a portion of them. In the table there are about 200,000 clones, 84% of which are singletons. Sequenced material: PBMCs or T cells enriched from blood (not recorded which). The receptors were gathered from a man aged 35 to 55 who had recovered from COVID-19.

This rearrangement joins TRBV30 to TRBJ2-5, with 12 bases fitting TRBD2. V gave up 3 bases and J gave up 1 base; unmatched junction bases: 9. Germline values: CDR1 GTSNPN, CDR2 SVGIG (reference sequence). The length of the CDR3 is 17 residues. CDR3 amino acids: CAWRGLAGGIGQETQYF. Here the CDR3 DNA reads TGTGCCTGGAGGGGCCTAGCGGGGGGGATTGGCCAAGAGACCCAGTACTTC.

The gene calls are TRBV5-1 and TRBJ2-3; D unresolved. CDR1 SGHRS and CDR2 YFSETQ come from the germline V gene. This CDR3 is built from 14 residues. The ends were cut back, 1 base at V and 2 bases at J, with 8 bases in the middle. The CDR3 coding sequence is TGCGCCAGCAGCTTGATGACAAACACAGATACGCAGTATTTT. Its translation is CASSLMTNTDTQYF.

The chain uses TRBV28 and TRBJ1-2; D unresolved. Trimming pared 6 bases from V and 1 base from J, leaving 12 bases between. This CDR3 has 14 amino acids. Germline-derived CDR1 and CDR2 are MDHEN and SYDVKM. The chain's CDR3 is CASSEGRNNYGYTF. CDR3 bases: TGTGCCAGCAGCGAGGGCAGAAATAACTATGGCTACACCTTC.

The chain is built from TRBV6-1 and TRBJ1-4; D remains ambiguous. The CDR3 runs 13 residues. V lost 0 bases, J lost 11 bases, and 10 bases lay in between. Germline values: CDR1 MNHNS, CDR2 SASEGT. CDR3 DNA: TGTGCCAGCAGTGAAGCGGGGAGATTGAAACTGTTTTTT. Its protein product is CASSEAGRLKLFF.

This chain connects TRBV27 to TRBJ1-2; D is undetermined. Trimming removed 5 bases from V and 0 bases from J, with 7 bases in between. Looked up from germline, CDR1 is MNHEY and CDR2 is SMNVEV (reference sequence). The CDR3 loop spans 13 amino acids. CDR3 loop: CASSPRSNYGYTF. The CDR3, as DNA: TGTGCCAGCAGTCCGCGCTCTAACTATGGCTACACCTTC.

The chain recombines TRBV7-9 with TRBJ1-1, with a possible D match to TRBD1 (5 bases). Germline V gene sequence: CDR1 SEHNR, CDR2 FQNEAQ (reference sequence). The CDR3 length is 14 residues. The ends were cut back, 5 bases at V and 3 bases at J, with 13 bases in the middle. The CDR3 nucleotides read TGTGCCAGCAGCGTGGCCTTGGGGCACACTGAAGCTTTCTTT. As protein: CASSVALGHTEAFF.

V is TRBV7-9 and J is TRBJ2-3, with 9 bases matching TRBD1. CDR1 is SEHNR, CDR2 FQNEAQ, per germline (reference sequence). The CDR3 covers 17 residues. V gave up 4 bases and J gave up 2 bases; unmatched junction bases: 10. CDR3 protein: CASSSPPGQGYTDTQYF. In DNA form, the CDR3 reads TGTGCCAGCAGCTCGCCCCCGGGACAGGGCTACACAGATACGCAGTATTTT.

This chain links TRBV30 with TRBJ1-4, with TRBD1 identical over 7 bases. CDR1 and CDR2 (germline): GTSNPN, SVGIG (reference sequence). This CDR3 comprises 15 residues. Unmatched junction bases numbered 11, after V lost 2 bases and J lost 8 bases. In DNA, the CDR3 is TGTGCCTGGAGTTTTGGCGACAGGGCAGGCGAAAAACTGTTTTTT. As protein: CAWSFGDRAGEKLFF.

V gene TRBV5-8 combines with J gene TRBJ1-2; 9 bases are shared with TRBD1. Germline V lookup: CDR1 SGHTS, CDR2 YDEGEE. The CDR3 is made up of 16 amino acids. V trimming: 4 bases; J trimming: 4 bases; junction bases outside the gene matches: 11. In DNA form, the CDR3 reads TGTGCCAGCAGCCCCCGGGACAGGGACGGCCTCTATGGCTACACCTTC. Amino acid sequence: CASSPRDRDGLYGYTF.